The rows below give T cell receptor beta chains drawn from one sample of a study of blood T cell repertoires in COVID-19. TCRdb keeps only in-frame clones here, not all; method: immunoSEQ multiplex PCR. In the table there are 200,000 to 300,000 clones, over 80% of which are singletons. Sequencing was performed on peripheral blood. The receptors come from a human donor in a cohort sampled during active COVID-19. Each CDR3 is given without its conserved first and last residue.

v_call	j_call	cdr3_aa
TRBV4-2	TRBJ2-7	ASSQDTSYPFPSSYEQY
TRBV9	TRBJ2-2	ASGVETGELF
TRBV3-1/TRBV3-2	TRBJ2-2	ASSHQRGRAGELF
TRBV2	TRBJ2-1	ASRELAGGRGEQF
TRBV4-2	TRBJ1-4	ASSQTGNSNEKLF
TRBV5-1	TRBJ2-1	ASRGGANEQF
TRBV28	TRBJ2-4	ASSLPFRRVLAKNIQY
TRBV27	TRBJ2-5	ALTHGGTGGETQY
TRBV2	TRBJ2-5	ASSRDFSYQETQY
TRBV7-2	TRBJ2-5	ASRIQGAGKETQY
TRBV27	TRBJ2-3	ASSPDGRGTDTQY
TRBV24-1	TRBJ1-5	ATSDPDQPQH
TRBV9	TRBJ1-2	ASSVEGVGGYT
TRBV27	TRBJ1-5	ASGQGDQPQH
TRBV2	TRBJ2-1	ASRQAATSYNEQF
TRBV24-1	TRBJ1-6	ATSRAGDSPLH
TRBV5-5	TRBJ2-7	ASSLGQSYEQY
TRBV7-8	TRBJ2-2	ASSLKRGPVGELF
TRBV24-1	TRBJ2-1	ATSDTSRGYNEQF
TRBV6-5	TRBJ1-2	ASRGETGSNYGYT
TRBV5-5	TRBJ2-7	ASSFQGNNYEQY
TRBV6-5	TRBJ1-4	ASRQTAQEGEKLF
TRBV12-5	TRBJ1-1	ASGLVRRWTGRIMNTEAF
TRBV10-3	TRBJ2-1	AISGEASGRNEQF
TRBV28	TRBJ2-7	ASTEGGGREQY
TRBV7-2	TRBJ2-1	ASSPTYGSYNEQF
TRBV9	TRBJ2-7	ASSGGTSGRLNEQY
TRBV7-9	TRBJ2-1	ASVRRGTNEQF
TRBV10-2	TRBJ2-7	ASSSELAGGSEQY
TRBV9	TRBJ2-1	ASSVLSGNYNEQF
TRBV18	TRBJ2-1	ASSPPGTGRSYNEQF
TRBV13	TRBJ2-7	ASSLGLNYEQY
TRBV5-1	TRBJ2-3	ASSSGGTSGSGGPDTQY
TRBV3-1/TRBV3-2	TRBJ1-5	ASSPRGSGNQPQH
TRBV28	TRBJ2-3	ASGAADTQY
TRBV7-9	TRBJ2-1	ASSLGVYSYNEQF
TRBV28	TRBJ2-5	ASRFRTGQETQY
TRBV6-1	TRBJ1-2	ASSEGGQGRGYT
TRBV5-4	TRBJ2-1	ASSSADRALSSYNEQF
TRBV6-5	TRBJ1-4	ASSSLGGGKLF
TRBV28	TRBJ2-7	ASRRAGVSYEQY
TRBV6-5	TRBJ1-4	ASSSGLVTNEKLF
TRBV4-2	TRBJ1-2	ASSQVSRVGDGYT
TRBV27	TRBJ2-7	ASSSGLAVYEQY
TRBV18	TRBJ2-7	ASSLGQTDYEQY
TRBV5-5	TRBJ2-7	ASSLDRDELGEQY
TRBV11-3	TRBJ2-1	ASSLGSGSVGNEQF
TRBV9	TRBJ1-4	ASSVDSWDEKLF
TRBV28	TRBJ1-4	ASRSGQGASEKLF
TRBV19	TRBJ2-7	ASSITSGGEQY
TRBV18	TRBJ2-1	ASSPKTSGRGNEQF
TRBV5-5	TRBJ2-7	ASSPGTKGYEQY
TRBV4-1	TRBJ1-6	ASSQGWTDNSPLH